This T cell receptor (beta chain) is from a study of T cell changes during pregnancy in multiple sclerosis. TCRdb keeps only in-frame clones here, not all; method: immunoSEQ multiplex PCR. The sample consists of fewer than 90,000 clones, just under 95% of them appearing once. This clonotype originated in a female donor with multiple sclerosis, enrolled in a pregnancy study. Material: peripheral blood, obtained in the third trimester of pregnancy.

The CDR3 DNA reads TGCGCCAGCAGCCAAGGGACATCTAAATACGAAAAACTGTTTTTT. This sequence encodes CASSQGTSKYEKLFF. The rearrangement links TRBV4-1 to TRBJ1-4, with D tentatively TRBD1 (5 bases). Looked up from germline, CDR1 is MGHRA and CDR2 is YSYEKL. This CDR3 has 15 residues. Trimming cost V 1 base and J 8 bases, with 14 bases left between them.